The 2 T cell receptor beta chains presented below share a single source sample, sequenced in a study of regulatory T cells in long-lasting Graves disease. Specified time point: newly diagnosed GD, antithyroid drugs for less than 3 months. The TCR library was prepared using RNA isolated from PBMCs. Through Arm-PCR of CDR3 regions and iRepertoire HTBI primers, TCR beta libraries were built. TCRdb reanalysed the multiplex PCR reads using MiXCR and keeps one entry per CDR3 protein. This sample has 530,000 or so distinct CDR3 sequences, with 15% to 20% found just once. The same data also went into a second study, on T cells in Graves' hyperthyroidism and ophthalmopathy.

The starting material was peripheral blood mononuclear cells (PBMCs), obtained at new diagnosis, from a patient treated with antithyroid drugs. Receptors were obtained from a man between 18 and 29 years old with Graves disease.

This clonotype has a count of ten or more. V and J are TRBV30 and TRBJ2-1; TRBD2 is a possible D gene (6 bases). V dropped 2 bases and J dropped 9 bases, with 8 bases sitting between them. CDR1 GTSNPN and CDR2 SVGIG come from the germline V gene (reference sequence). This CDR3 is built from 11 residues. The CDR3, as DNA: TGTGCCTGGAGTCCAGCGGGTGAGCAGTTCTTC. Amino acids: CAWSPAGEQFF. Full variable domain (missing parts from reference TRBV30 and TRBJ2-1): SQTIHQWPATLVQPVGSPLSLECTVEGTSNPNLYWYRQAAGRGLQLLFYSVGIGQISSEVPQNLSASRPQDRQFILSSKKLLLSDSGFYLCAWSPAGEQFFGPGTRLTVL.

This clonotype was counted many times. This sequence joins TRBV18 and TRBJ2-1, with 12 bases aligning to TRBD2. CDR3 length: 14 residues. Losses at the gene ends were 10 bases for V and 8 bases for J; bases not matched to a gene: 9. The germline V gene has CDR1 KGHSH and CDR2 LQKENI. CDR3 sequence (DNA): TGTGCCACCAGACTAGCGGGGGTCCCGGATGAGCAGTTCTTC. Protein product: CATRLAGVPDEQFF.